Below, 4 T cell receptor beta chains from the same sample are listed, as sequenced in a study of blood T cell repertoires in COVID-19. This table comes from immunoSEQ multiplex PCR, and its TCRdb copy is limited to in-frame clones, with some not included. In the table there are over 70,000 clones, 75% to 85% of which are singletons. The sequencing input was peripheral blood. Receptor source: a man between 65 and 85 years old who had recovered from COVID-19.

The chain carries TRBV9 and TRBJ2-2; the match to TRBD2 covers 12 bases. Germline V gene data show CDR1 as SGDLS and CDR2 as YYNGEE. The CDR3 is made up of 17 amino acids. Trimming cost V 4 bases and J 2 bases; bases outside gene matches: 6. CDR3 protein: CASSSRTSGDNTGELFF. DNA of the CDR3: TGTGCCAGCAGCTCCCGGACTAGCGGGGACAACACCGGGGAGCTGTTTTTT.

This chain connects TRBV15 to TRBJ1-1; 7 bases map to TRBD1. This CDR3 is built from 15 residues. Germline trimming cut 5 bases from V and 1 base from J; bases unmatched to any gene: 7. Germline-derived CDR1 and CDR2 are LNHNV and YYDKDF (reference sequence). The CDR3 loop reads CATSGQGGGNTEAFF. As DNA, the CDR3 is TGTGCCACCAGCGGTCAGGGGGGCGGGAACACTGAAGCTTTCTTT.

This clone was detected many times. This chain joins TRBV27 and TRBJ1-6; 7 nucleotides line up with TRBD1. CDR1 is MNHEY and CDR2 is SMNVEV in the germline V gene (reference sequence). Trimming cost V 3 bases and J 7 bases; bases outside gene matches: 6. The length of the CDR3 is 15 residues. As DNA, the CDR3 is TGTGCCAGCAGTTTTCGACAGGGTGGGAATTCACCCCTCCACTTT. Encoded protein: CASSFRQGGNSPLHF.

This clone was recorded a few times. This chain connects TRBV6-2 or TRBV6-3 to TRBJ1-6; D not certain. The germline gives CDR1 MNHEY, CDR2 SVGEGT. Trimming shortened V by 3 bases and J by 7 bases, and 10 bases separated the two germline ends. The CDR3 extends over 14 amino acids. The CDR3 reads CASSYRALNSPLHF. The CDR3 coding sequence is TGTGCCAGCAGTTATCGAGCGTTGAATTCACCCCTCCACTTT.